These T cell receptor beta chains were read from a single sample in a study of cytomegalovirus exposure and HLA in healthy donors. Here immunoSEQ multiplex PCR was the method, and the copy in TCRdb shows in-frame clones only, minus some. The sample contains 130,000 or so clones, nearly 90% of which appear only once. The sequencing sample was made of PBMCs. The receptor source for this set is a woman aged 18-29 years in good health and CMV-seropositive. The CDR3 runs from the conserved cysteine through the conserved F or W. D genes are given only for firm matches. The size field is filled for only some rows; it gives once, few, many or a size class.

size	D	V	J	DNA	CDR3
NA	NA	TRBV10-3	TRBJ1-6	TGTGCCATCAGTGAGCGGGATCCGGGGATTTCACCCCTCCACTTT	CAISERDPGISPLHF
NA	NA	TRBV2	TRBJ1-5	TGTGCCAGCAGTGATTTCGCTCGGGTTAATCAGCCCCAGCATTTT	CASSDFARVNQPQHF
NA	NA	TRBV6-5	TRBJ2-5	TGTGCCAGCACCCGACCTGGAACAGACCAAGAGACCCAGTACTTC	CASTRPGTDQETQYF
NA	TRBD1	TRBV6-1	TRBJ1-5	TGTGCCAGCAGAGTACTGACAGGGGGCGTTCAGCCCCAGCATTTT	CASRVLTGGVQPQHF
once	NA	TRBV27	TRBJ2-2	TGTGCCAGCAGTCTTTATTCCACCGGGGAGCTGTTTTTT	CASSLYSTGELFF
NA	NA	TRBV27	TRBJ1-5	TGTGCCACCAGGCCCTTGGGTCTAGATCAGCCCCAGCATTTT	CATRPLGLDQPQHF
NA	NA	TRBV30	TRBJ2-7	TGTGCCTGGAGTGGAACAGGTTCCTACGAGCAGTACTTC	CAWSGTGSYEQYF
NA	TRBD1	TRBV30	TRBJ1-2	TGTGCCGGGCCCGGGACAGCGTCTAATGCGGACTATGGCTACACCTTC	CAGPGTASNADYGYTF
NA	TRBD1	TRBV5-5	TRBJ1-5	TGTGCCAGCAGCCCTACAGGGGCAAGCAATCAGCCCCAGCATTTT	CASSPTGASNQPQHF
NA	TRBD1	TRBV19	TRBJ1-1	TGTGCCAGTAGTACAACAGGGGACACTGAAGCTTTCTTT	CASSTTGDTEAFF
NA	TRBD1	TRBV4-1	TRBJ2-7	TGCGCCAGCAGCCAACAGGGGGCATCTGGGTACGAGCAGTACTTC	CASSQQGASGYEQYF
NA	NA	TRBV10-1	TRBJ2-1	TGCGCCAGCAGTGATGGTTCCGGGCTCCTCCCCAGGGATGAGCAGTTCTTC	CASSDGSGLLPRDEQFF
NA	NA	TRBV19	TRBJ1-5	TGTGCCAGTACTTATGGGGGGGGCAATCAGCCCCAGCATTTT	CASTYGGGNQPQHF
NA	NA	TRBV5-1	TRBJ1-1	TGCGCCAGCAGCTTGGAAGGTATTGGAGGAACTGAAGCTTTCTTT	CASSLEGIGGTEAFF
NA	NA	TRBV15	TRBJ2-7	TGTGCCACCAGCAGAGATCGAGTGAGTCGTATGTACGAGCAGTACTTC	CATSRDRVSRMYEQYF
NA	TRBD2	TRBV7-9	TRBJ2-5	TGTGCCAGCAGCTCCTTTGTCGGGGGGGAAGAGACCCAGTACTTC	CASSSFVGGEETQYF
few	TRBD1	TRBV11-3	TRBJ1-2	TGTGCCAGCAGCTTAGAAGACAGGGTCGGTGGCTACACCTTC	CASSLEDRVGGYTF
NA	TRBD2	TRBV7-8	TRBJ2-5	TGTGCCAGCAGACCTCGGGGGGGGGCCCTCCTCCAAGAGACCCAGTACTTC	CASRPRGGALLQETQYF
NA	NA	TRBV6-1	TRBJ1-3	TGTGCCAGCAGTTCCGGACAGACCTCTGGAAACACCATATATTTT	CASSSGQTSGNTIYF
NA	TRBD1	TRBV5-4	TRBJ2-7	TGTGCCAGCAGCGCGACAGGGGACTACGAGCAGTACTTC	CASSATGDYEQYF
NA	TRBD2	TRBV2	TRBJ2-3	TGTGCCAGCAGTGAAAGCGGGGGGACACTCACAGATACGCAGTATTTT	CASSESGGTLTDTQYF
NA	TRBD2	TRBV9	TRBJ2-5	TGTGCCAGCAGCGACACCCCCGGGACGGGGGGGCTGGAGACCCAGTACTTC	CASSDTPGTGGLETQYF
once	NA	TRBV10-1	TRBJ1-1	TGCGCCAGCAGTTACACCCGGGAGAACACTGAAGCTTTCTTT	CASSYTRENTEAFF
NA	TRBD1	TRBV9	TRBJ1-2	TGTGCCAGCAGCACTGGACAGGGGGAGGGCTACACCTTC	CASSTGQGEGYTF
NA	TRBD1	TRBV9	TRBJ2-5	TGTGCCAGCAGCGCCCAGGGGGTCGGAGAGACCCAGTACTTC	CASSAQGVGETQYF
NA	NA	TRBV5-8	TRBJ2-7	TGTGCCAGCAGCTTGCGTCACAAAGACTCCTACGAGCAGTACTTC	CASSLRHKDSYEQYF
NA	NA	TRBV18	TRBJ1-2	TGTGCCAGCTCACCCACCCAGAGTTGGGGCCACTATGGCTACACCTTC	CASSPTQSWGHYGYTF
NA	TRBD1	TRBV5-6	TRBJ2-5	TGTGCCAGCAGCTCGGCGGGACAGGGGCGGGAGACCCAGTACTTC	CASSSAGQGRETQYF
NA	TRBD1	TRBV11-2	TRBJ2-7	TGTGCCAGCAGCTTAGCGGGACAGGACTACGAGCAGTACTTC	CASSLAGQDYEQYF
few	NA	TRBV2	TRBJ1-2	TGTGCCAGCATACAGCCAAATGGCTACACCTTC	CASIQPNGYTF
NA	TRBD1	TRBV2	TRBJ1-5	TGTGCCAGCAGTGAGGGACAGGGAGGCAATCAGCCCCAGCATTTT	CASSEGQGGNQPQHF
NA	TRBD2	TRBV19	TRBJ2-5	TGTGCCAGTAGTCCGGGGGGCCAAGAGACCCAGTACTTC	CASSPGGQETQYF
NA	TRBD2	TRBV7-2	TRBJ2-7	TGTGCCAGCAGATTAGCGGGGGACAGCTACGAGCAGTACTTC	CASRLAGDSYEQYF
NA	NA	TRBV9	TRBJ1-1	TGTGCCAGCAGCGTAGGAAAGGGGACAAACACTGAAGCTTTCTTT	CASSVGKGTNTEAFF